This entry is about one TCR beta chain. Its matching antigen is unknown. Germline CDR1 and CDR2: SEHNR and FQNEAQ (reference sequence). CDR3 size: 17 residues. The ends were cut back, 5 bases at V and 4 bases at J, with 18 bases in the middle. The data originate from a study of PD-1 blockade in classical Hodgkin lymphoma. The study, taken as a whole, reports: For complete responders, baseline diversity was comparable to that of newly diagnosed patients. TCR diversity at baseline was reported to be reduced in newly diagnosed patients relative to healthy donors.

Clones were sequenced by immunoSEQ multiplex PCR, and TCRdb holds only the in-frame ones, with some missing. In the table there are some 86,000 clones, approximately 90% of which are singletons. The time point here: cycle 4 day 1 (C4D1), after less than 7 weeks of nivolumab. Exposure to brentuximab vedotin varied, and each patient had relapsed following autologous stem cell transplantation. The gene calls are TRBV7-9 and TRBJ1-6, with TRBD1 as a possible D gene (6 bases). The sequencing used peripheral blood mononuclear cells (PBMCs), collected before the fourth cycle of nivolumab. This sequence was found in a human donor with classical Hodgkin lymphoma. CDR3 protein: CASSTHSTGFYNSPLHF. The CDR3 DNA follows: TGTGCCAGCAGCACCCATTCAACAGGGTTTTATAATTCACCCCTCCACTTT. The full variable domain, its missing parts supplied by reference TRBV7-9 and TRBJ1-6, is DTGVSQNPRHKITKRGQNVTFRCDPISEHNRLYWYRQTLGQGPEFLTYFQNEAQLEKSRLLSDRFSAERPKGSFSTLEIQRTEQGDSAMYLCASSTHSTGFYNSPLHFGNGTRLTVT.